One and the same sample provided the 29 T cell receptor beta chains below, sequenced in a study of T cell repertoires in cytomegalovirus infection. TCRdb processed the reads anew with MiXCR; each CDR3 protein has one entry. The sample has approximately 910,000 distinct CDR3 sequences; approximately 30% are singletons. These TCRs' antigens remain unknown. The material was cultured CD8+ T cells from PBMCs, obtained from culture after CMV antigen stimulation. These receptors originate from a human donor in good health (CMV status not recorded). Some clones in this sample may be carry-over from other donors' samples.

This clonotype was recorded a few times. The chain links TRBV6-1 to TRBJ2-2; no clear D. Germline CDR1 and CDR2: MNHNS and SASEGT. The CDR3 is made up of 13 amino acids. The ends were cut back, 9 bases at V and 4 bases at J, with 12 bases in the middle. In DNA form, the CDR3 reads TGTGCCAGTTTGCTGAAGGGCACCGGGGAGCTGTTTTTT. Its translation is CASLLKGTGELFF.

V usage is TRBV27 and J usage is TRBJ2-5; weak D call: TRBD1 (6 bases). Trimming shortened V by 6 bases and J by 1 base, and 18 bases separated the two germline ends. Germline V gene data show CDR1 as MNHEY and CDR2 as SMNVEV (reference sequence). The CDR3 has 16 amino acids. This CDR3 is CASSSIQGYPQETQYF. The CDR3 nucleotides are TGTGCCAGCAGCTCCATACAGGGCTACCCCCAAGAGACCCAGTACTTC.

The chain employs TRBV2 and TRBJ2-3; D not resolved. The CDR3 totals 10 residues. Germline CDR1 and CDR2: SNHLY and FYNNEI. V was clipped by 10 bases and J by 6 bases, with 8 bases between them. DNA of the CDR3: TGTGCCATCCACACGGATACGCAGTATTTT. It codes for CAIHTDTQYF.

A word on this clonotype: Germline is not matched at one junction end, which may reflect a read error. The rearrangement uses TRBV5-3 and TRBJ2-5; D perhaps matches TRBD1 (6 bases). TRBV5-3 is identified as an open reading frame with a role that is uncertain. This CDR3 has 16 amino acids. CDR3 DNA: TGTGCCAGCAGCTTAAGAACAGGGCTCTTACAAGAGACCCAGTACTTC. Its translation: CASSLRTGLLQETQYF.

The CDR3 DNA follows: TGTGCCAGCCTTGAGGACAGAAAAAACATTCAGTACTTC. This translates into CASLEDRKNIQYF. This chain connects TRBV19 to TRBJ2-4, with D maybe TRBD1 (6 bases). Germline CDR1 LNHDA, CDR2 SQIVND (reference sequence). The germline V and J ends were trimmed by 9 bases and 4 bases, with 13 bases remaining between them. The CDR3 is made up of 13 amino acids.

This rearrangement joins TRBV7-9 to TRBJ2-5, with unresolved D. V lost 5 bases, J lost 2 bases, and 15 bases lay in between. The CDR3 is 15 residues long. Germline CDR1 reads SEHNR; CDR2 reads FQNEAQ (reference sequence). Here the CDR3 reads CASSGRRQPQETQYF. In DNA form, the CDR3 reads TGTGCCAGCAGCGGACGGCGCCAGCCACAAGAGACCCAGTACTTC.

The chain couples TRBV7-6 to TRBJ2-7; 7 bases are shared with TRBD1. The ends lost 6 bases at V and 2 bases at J; junction bases unmatched: 10. The CDR3 runs 15 residues. Germline lookup yields CDR1 SGHVS and CDR2 FNYEAQ. The CDR3 loop is CASRINRGSTYEQYF. For the CDR3, the DNA is TGTGCCAGCAGAATAAACAGGGGTTCAACCTACGAGCAGTACTTC.

The chain employs TRBV20-1 and TRBJ1-2; D is uncertain. V lost 5 bases to trimming and J lost 8 bases, with 18 bases between them. The CDR3 consists of 13 residues. CDR1 and CDR2 from the germline V gene are DFQATT and SNEGSKA (reference sequence). The CDR3 is CSAPGNPVQGYTF. CDR3 sequence (DNA): TGCAGTGCTCCCGGCAACCCCGTTCAGGGCTACACCTTC.

The rearrangement links TRBV5-4 to TRBJ2-1; 8 nucleotides match TRBD2. There are 16 residues in the CDR3. Germline lookup yields CDR1 SGHNT and CDR2 YYREEE (reference sequence). The J segment lost 0 bases and the V segment lost 4 bases, leaving 6 bases of the junction unmatched. The CDR3 coding sequence is TGTGCCAGCAGCGTCACTAGCGGACGCTCCTACAATGAGCAGTTCTTC. It specifies CASSVTSGRSYNEQFF.

J is TRBJ2-1 and V is TRBV20-1; 11 positions agree with TRBD2. Germline loops: CDR1 DFQATT, CDR2 SNEGSKA (reference sequence). The CDR3 totals 14 residues. The trim removed 3 bases at V and 9 bases at J, leaving 7 bases unmatched. Written as DNA, the CDR3 is TGCAGTGCTAGGGCTAGCGGGGGGTGGAGTGAGCAGTTCTTC. As protein: CSARASGGWSEQFF.

The V gene is TRBV10-3, the J gene TRBJ1-1; 7 bases are shared with TRBD1. Unmatched junction bases numbered 1, after V lost 2 bases and J lost 1 base. This CDR3 contains 14 residues. Germline V gene sequence: CDR1 ENHRY, CDR2 SYGVKD. CDR3: CAISEGTANTEAFF. The CDR3 DNA reads TGTGCCATCAGTGAGGGGACAGCGAACACTGAAGCTTTCTTT.

V gene TRBV5-6 combines with J gene TRBJ1-2, with 7 bases aligning to TRBD1. V was clipped by 4 bases and J by 9 bases; unmatched bases: 6. The CDR3 has 12 amino acids. The V gene's germline CDR1 is SGHDT and CDR2 YYEEEE. CDR3 sequence: CASSALRGSYTF. The CDR3 nucleotides read TGTGCCAGCAGCGCTCTCAGGGGGAGCTACACCTTC.

A few counts support this clonotype. The chain combines TRBV7-9 with TRBJ1-1; possible D gene TRBD1, 5 bases. The CDR3 is made up of 17 amino acids. V was cut by 4 bases and J by 2 bases, with 20 bases left in between. Germline V gene data show CDR1 as SEHNR and CDR2 as FQNEAQ (reference sequence). The CDR3 DNA follows: TGTGCCAGCAGCTCCCCGGCAGGGATTCTTTCCAACACTGAAGCTTTCTTT. Translated: CASSSPAGILSNTEAFF.

This clonotype was counted between two and nine times. The V call is TRBV7-6, the J call TRBJ1-1; possible D gene TRBD1, 6 bases. V lost 0 bases and J 5 bases, leaving 13 bases between the germline ends. Per the germline V gene, CDR1 is SGHVS and CDR2 is FNYEAQ. The CDR3 spans 15 residues. The CDR3 DNA reads as TGTGCCAGCAGCTTAGCGCTCGGGACACAAACTGAAGCTTTCTTT. It yields the protein CASSLALGTQTEAFF.

This chain links TRBV12-3 or TRBV12-4 with TRBJ2-3, with TRBD2 matching over 11 bases. CDR3 size: 17 residues. After removal of 1 base from V and 2 bases from J, the junction contained 5 bases not matched to a gene. The DNA for the CDR3 is TGTGCCAGCAGTTTAGGGGGGGGACTAGCGGCCACAGATACGCAGTATTTT. Translation: CASSLGGGLAATDTQYF.

The chain carries TRBV12-3 or TRBV12-4 and TRBJ2-7; 8 nucleotides match TRBD1. Unmatched junction bases numbered 7, after V lost 5 bases and J lost 4 bases. This CDR3 has 14 amino acids. CDR3 in amino acids: CASSLRDRLYEQYF. CDR3 nucleotide sequence: TGTGCCAGCAGTCTCCGGGACAGGTTGTACGAGCAGTACTTC.

This clonotype was detected many times. This chain connects TRBV7-2 to TRBJ2-5; possibly TRBD2 for D (9 bases). Germline-derived CDR1 and CDR2 are SGHTA and FQGNSA. Between the trimmed V and J ends, which lost 5 bases and 5 bases, there was a span of 30 bases. The CDR3 is 19 residues long. The CDR3 reads CASSTPTGVKAGGWETQYF. The CDR3 nucleotides read TGTGCCAGCAGCACGCCGACAGGGGTGAAGGCGGGGGGGTGGGAGACCCAGTACTTC.

There are a few counts of this clonotype. The rearrangement links TRBV7-9 to TRBJ2-7, with a tentative D call TRBD2 (5 bases). The CDR3 is 15 amino acids. V was pared by 5 bases and J by 2 bases, with 16 bases between. Germline values: CDR1 SEHNR, CDR2 FQNEAQ (reference sequence). The CDR3 region is CASSPPGGRAYEQYF. The CDR3 DNA follows: TGTGCCAGCAGCCCACCGGGCGGGCGGGCCTACGAGCAGTACTTC.

This clonotype was counted only a few times. The chain joins TRBV7-9 to TRBJ2-5; D is possibly TRBD1 (5 bases). V shed 1 base and J shed 1 base, with 7 bases lying between them. The CDR3 contains 14 residues. From germline, CDR1 is SEHNR and CDR2 FQNEAQ (reference sequence). The chain's CDR3 is CASSLGQFQETQYF. The CDR3 DNA follows: TGTGCCAGCAGCTTAGGACAGTTCCAAGAGACCCAGTACTTC. Looking up the rest from reference TRBV7-9 and TRBJ2-5 gives the full variable domain: DTGVSQNPRHKITKRGQNVTFRCDPISEHNRLYWYRQTLGQGPEFLTYFQNEAQLEKSRLLSDRFSAERPKGSFSTLEIQRTEQGDSAMYLCASSLGQFQETQYFGPGTRLLVL.

This rearrangement joins TRBV27 to TRBJ1-4; D is perhaps TRBD1 (5 bases). Trimming removed 2 bases from V and 8 bases from J, with 15 bases in between. Germline lookup yields CDR1 MNHEY and CDR2 SMNVEV (reference sequence). The CDR3 loop spans 15 amino acids. CDR3: CASSLGHRSWEKLFF. The DNA of the CDR3 is TGTGCCAGCAGTTTAGGACACCGTTCATGGGAAAAACTGTTTTTT.

This clonotype occurred a few times. V is TRBV6-2 or TRBV6-3 and J is TRBJ2-7, with 12 bases that match TRBD2. This CDR3 has 13 amino acids. J lost 3 bases, V lost 11 bases, and 5 bases had no gene match. CDR1 and CDR2 from the germline V gene are MNHEY and SVGEGT. The chain's CDR3 is CAVTSGGFYEQYV. CDR3 bases: TGTGCCGTGACTAGCGGGGGCTTCTACGAGCAGTACGTC.

This clonotype was recorded a few times. The chain links TRBV6-2 or TRBV6-3 to TRBJ2-1; weak D call: TRBD1 (5 bases). Trimming stripped 2 bases from V and 2 bases from J, with 19 bases between. Germline loops: CDR1 MNHEY, CDR2 SVGEGT. This CDR3 has 18 residues. CDR3 nucleotides: TGTGCCAGCAGTTACCTCAAAACAGGTACAGAAACCTACAATGAGCAGTTCTTC. Protein sequence: CASSYLKTGTETYNEQFF.

The J gene is TRBJ2-3, the V gene TRBV20-1, with TRBD1 matching over 10 bases. Unmatched junction bases numbered 23, after V lost 7 bases and J lost 1 base. Per the germline V gene, CDR1 is DFQATT and CDR2 is SNEGSKA (reference sequence). The CDR3 length is 20 residues. CDR3 loop: CSVRLDSWTGGSVGTDTQYF. CDR3 sequence (DNA): TGCAGTGTTCGCCTTGATAGTTGGACAGGGGGTTCGGTGGGCACAGATACGCAGTATTTT.

With respect to this clonotype: It may be a read error: a sequence one base away is much more abundant. The chain carries TRBV7-6 and TRBJ1-4; perhaps TRBD1 as D (5 bases). Germline V gene lookup returns CDR1 SGHVS and CDR2 FNYEAQ. The CDR3 has 13 residues. The CDR3 is CVSSLAGQGKLFF. The DNA for the CDR3 is TGTGTCAGCAGCTTAGCGGGGCAAGGAAAACTGTTTTTT.

The table lists this clonotype with many counts. The chain recombines TRBV7-2 with TRBJ2-3; tentative D call: TRBD2 (5 bases). V lost 1 base and J 0 bases, leaving 11 bases between the germline ends. Germline assignment: CDR1 SGHTA and CDR2 FQGNSA. The CDR3 has 16 amino acids. The CDR3 coding sequence is TGTGCCAGCAGCTTAGTTGACTACCTAAGCACAGATACGCAGTATTTT. This sequence encodes CASSLVDYLSTDTQYF.

This chain connects TRBV3-1 to TRBJ2-3, with TRBD2 matching over 11 bases. Germline-derived CDR1 and CDR2 are LGHDT and YNNKEL (reference sequence). Trimming cost V 1 base and J 5 bases; bases outside gene matches: 8. This CDR3 has 17 amino acids. DNA for the CDR3: TGTGCCAGCAGCCAAGGCTTAGCGGGGGGGCTAGGAGATACGCAGTATTTT. It codes for CASSQGLAGGLGDTQYF.

A few counts support this clonotype. This chain connects TRBV3-1 to TRBJ2-5, with D unresolved. CDR1 is LGHDT, CDR2 YNNKEL, per germline (reference sequence). V was cut by 2 bases and J by 2 bases, with 12 bases left in between. The length of the CDR3 is 15 residues. This chain's CDR3 is CASSQWEEPQETQYF. The CDR3 nucleotides are TGTGCCAGCAGCCAATGGGAAGAGCCTCAAGAGACCCAGTACTTC.

The V and J genes are TRBV7-9 and TRBJ1-1; TRBD1 might be the D (5 bases). Trimming removed 5 bases from V and 1 base from J, with 11 bases in between. CDR1 and CDR2 (germline): SEHNR, FQNEAQ (reference sequence). The CDR3 is 14 residues long. The CDR3 sequence: CASSIFGQNTEAFF. In DNA, the CDR3 is TGTGCCAGCAGCATTTTTGGACAGAACACTGAAGCTTTCTTT. The complete variable domain, with remaining parts taken from reference TRBV7-9 and TRBJ1-1, reads DTGVSQNPRHKITKRGQNVTFRCDPISEHNRLYWYRQTLGQGPEFLTYFQNEAQLEKSRLLSDRFSAERPKGSFSTLEIQRTEQGDSAMYLCASSIFGQNTEAFFGQGTRLTVV.

The table lists this clonotype with many counts. The chain combines TRBV6-1 with TRBJ1-1, with unresolved D. CDR1 MNHNS and CDR2 SASEGT come from the germline V gene. This CDR3 region has 15 residues. Trimming removed 3 bases from V and 0 bases from J, with 11 bases in between. The CDR3 loop is CASSEGGNMNTEAFF. DNA for the CDR3: TGTGCCAGCAGTGAGGGCGGTAACATGAACACTGAAGCTTTCTTT.